The 31 T cell receptor beta chains given below trace back to one sample, sequenced in a study of blood T cell repertoires in COVID-19. Clones were read by immunoSEQ multiplex PCR, and TCRdb kept only the in-frame ones, dropping some. The sample contains fewer than 250,000 clones, 70% to 80% of which appear only once. Sequences were obtained from peripheral blood. The origin of the receptors is a woman aged 50 to 60 with acute or convalescent COVID-19.

The CDR3 DNA reads TGTGCCATCAGTCCCGGGACTCCCTCGACCGGGGAGCTGTTTTTT. It encodes CAISPGTPSTGELFF. V usage is TRBV10-3 and J usage is TRBJ2-2, with a tentative D call TRBD2 (6 bases). V was clipped by 5 bases and J by 5 bases, with 15 bases between them. The length of the CDR3 is 15 residues. CDR1 is ENHRY, CDR2 SYGVKD, per germline.

This rearrangement joins TRBV12-5 to TRBJ2-1; D is perhaps TRBD2 (7 bases). The CDR3 is 16 residues long. The V and J ends lost 9 bases and 3 bases respectively, with 21 bases between them. Germline CDR1 reads LGHNT; CDR2 reads FRNRAP. CDR3 DNA: TGTGCTAGCGGCTCTCCCGGGGGGCTAAGCTACAATGAGCAGTTCTTC. It yields the protein CASGSPGGLSYNEQFF. Full variable domain (missing parts from reference TRBV12-5 and TRBJ2-1): DARVTQTPRHKVTEMGQEVTMRCQPILGHNTVFWYRQTMMQGLELLAYFRNRAPLDDSGMPKDRFSAEMPDATLATLKIQPSEPRDSAVYFCASGSPGGLSYNEQFFGPGTRLTVL.

The chain has TRBV18 and TRBJ1-1, with D tentatively TRBD1 (6 bases). This CDR3 contains 14 residues. V dropped 5 bases and J dropped 1 base, with 11 bases sitting between them. Germline lookup yields CDR1 KGHSH and CDR2 LQKENI. This CDR3 is CASSGGAGNTEAFF. The CDR3 DNA sequence: TGTGCCAGCTCAGGGGGGGCAGGGAACACTGAAGCTTTCTTT. Full variable domain (rest looked up from reference TRBV18 and TRBJ1-1): NAGVMQNPRHLVRRRGQEARLRCSPMKGHSHVYWYRQLPEEGLKFMVYLQKENIIDESGMPKERFSAEFPKEGPSILRIQQVVRGDSAAYFCASSGGAGNTEAFFGQGTRLTVV.

J is TRBJ1-1 and V is TRBV25-1; 7 bases agree with TRBD1. The V segment lost 5 bases and the J segment 3 bases; nucleotides outside the gene matches: 6. Germline CDR1 MGHDK, CDR2 SYGVNS. This CDR3 contains 14 residues. The CDR3 region has the DNA TGTGCCAGCAGTTGGGACAGTCGGGACACTGAAGCTTTCTTT. Translation: CASSWDSRDTEAFF.

The table lists this clone with a few counts. The rearrangement links TRBV15 to TRBJ2-1; 7 bases fit TRBD2. This CDR3 contains 15 residues. CDR1 is LNHNV, CDR2 YYDKDF, per germline (reference sequence). The trim removed 1 base at V and 8 bases at J, leaving 8 bases unmatched. CDR3 residues: CATSRVASGGDEQFF. CDR3 DNA sequence: TGTGCCACCAGCAGAGTCGCTAGCGGAGGGGATGAGCAGTTCTTC. Drawing the rest from reference TRBV15 and TRBJ2-1, the complete variable domain is DAMVIQNPRYQVTQFGKPVTLSCSQTLNHNVMYWYQQKSSQAPKLLFHYYDKDFNNEADTPDNFQSRRPNTSFCFLDIRSPGLGDTAMYLCATSRVASGGDEQFFGPGTRLTVL.

This clone is judged large. Other nucleotide sequences in the sample specify the same CDR3. The chain uses TRBV27 and TRBJ1-6; D possibly corresponds to TRBD1 (6 bases). The V end lost 6 bases, the J end lost 8 bases, and 17 bases lay between the germline ends. The CDR3 runs 15 residues. CDR1 and CDR2 from the germline V gene are MNHEY and SMNVEV (reference sequence). The CDR3 region is CASRLQGNAHSPLHF. The DNA of the CDR3 is TGTGCCAGCAGACTACAGGGAAATGCCCATTCACCCCTCCACTTT.

The chain carries TRBV10-3 and TRBJ1-1; possibly TRBD1 for D (5 bases). This CDR3 spans 14 amino acids. Germline CDR1 ENHRY, CDR2 SYGVKD. V gave up 6 bases and J gave up 3 bases, with 14 bases separating them. CDR3 loop: CAIRTGGTDTEAFF. The CDR3 region has the DNA TGTGCCATCAGGACGGGGGGGACGGACACTGAAGCTTTCTTT.

Written as DNA, the CDR3 is TGTGCCAGCACTCGGGACAATCGGGAGCTGTTTTTT. It encodes CASTRDNRELFF. The genes are TRBV6-5 and TRBJ2-2, with D possibly TRBD1 on 6 matching bases. The CDR3 covers 12 residues. The V gene lost 7 bases and the J gene lost 9 bases, with 12 bases spanning the gap. The V gene's germline CDR1 is MNHEY and CDR2 SVGAGI.

The chain combines TRBV5-6 with TRBJ1-4; D possibly corresponds to TRBD1 (6 bases). V shed 0 bases and J shed 0 bases, with 12 bases lying between them. The CDR3 is made up of 17 amino acids. Looked up from germline, CDR1 is SGHDT and CDR2 is YYEEEE. The CDR3 here is CASSLGTETATNEKLFF. CDR3 in DNA: TGTGCCAGCAGCTTGGGGACAGAGACTGCAACTAATGAAAAACTGTTTTTT. The full variable domain, in which reference TRBV5-6 and TRBJ1-4 provide the parts outside the CDR3, is DAGVTQSPTHLIKTRGQQVTLRCSPKSGHDTVSWYQQALGQGPQFIFQYYEEEERQRGNFPDRFSGHQFPNYSSELNVNALLLGDSALYLCASSLGTETATNEKLFFGSGTQLSVL.

This chain links TRBV14 with TRBJ2-1, with D tentatively TRBD2 (6 bases). CDR3 length equals 11 residues. Germline lookup yields CDR1 SGHDN and CDR2 FVKESK. The ends were cut back, 5 bases at V and 14 bases at J, with 13 bases in the middle. CDR3 in amino acids: CASSSQTSKFF. The CDR3 DNA is TGTGCCAGCAGCTCCCAGACTAGTAAGTTCTTC.

The V call is TRBV6-6, the J call TRBJ1-2; a possible D gene is TRBD1 (5 bases). Germline assignment: CDR1 MNHNY and CDR2 SVGAGI (reference sequence). Trimming removed 2 bases at V and 4 bases at J, with 8 bases between. The CDR3 covers 13 residues. The CDR3 reads CASSYRTSYGYTF. The CDR3 coding sequence is TGTGCCAGCAGTTACCGGACAAGCTATGGCTACACCTTC.

The gene calls are TRBV4-2 and TRBJ2-1, with D maybe TRBD2 (6 bases). Trimming left V 0 bases short and J 3 bases short, with 9 bases between. Germline lookup yields CDR1 LGHNA and CDR2 YNFKEQ. CDR3 length: 15 residues. DNA for the CDR3: TGTGCCAGCAGCCAAGAGGGCGGGGACTACAATGAGCAGTTCTTC. Residues: CASSQEGGDYNEQFF.

The chain recombines TRBV5-1 with TRBJ2-4; a possible D gene is TRBD1 (6 bases). V gave up 4 bases and J gave up 2 bases, with 13 bases separating them. Germline V gives CDR1 SGHRS, CDR2 YFSETQ. This CDR3 contains 15 residues. CDR3 amino acids: CASSVPTGPKNIQYF. CDR3 nucleotides: TGCGCCAGCAGCGTACCCACAGGGCCCAAAAACATTCAGTACTTC. The full variable domain, its missing parts supplied by reference TRBV5-1 and TRBJ2-4, is KAGVTQTPRYLIKTRGQQVTLSCSPISGHRSVSWYQQTPGQGLQFLFEYFSETQRNKGNFPGRFSGRQFSNSRSEMNVSTLELGDSALYLCASSVPTGPKNIQYFGAGTRLSVL.

This chain joins TRBV27 and TRBJ2-1; possible D gene TRBD1, 5 bases. Trimming shortened V by 5 bases and J by 7 bases, and 15 bases separated the two germline ends. CDR3 length: 14 residues. The germline V gene has CDR1 MNHEY and CDR2 SMNVEV (reference sequence). CDR3 coding DNA: TGTGCCAGCAGTGTTCGGGCAGGGAATAATGAGCAGTTCTTC. Amino acid sequence: CASSVRAGNNEQFF.

The chain uses TRBV15 and TRBJ1-6; perhaps TRBD1 as D (6 bases). V gave up 3 bases and J gave up 6 bases, with 9 bases separating them. The CDR3 runs 14 residues. Germline values: CDR1 LNHNV, CDR2 YYDKDF (reference sequence). CDR3 bases: TGTGCCACCAGCAGGGACAGAGCTAATTCACCCCTCCACTTT. Residues: CATSRDRANSPLHF.

The rearrangement joins TRBV7-2 to TRBJ2-1; D might be TRBD2 (6 bases). The CDR3 spans 14 residues. Germline CDR1 SGHTA, CDR2 FQGNSA. V lost 5 bases and J lost 9, with 17 bases in between. The DNA of the CDR3 is TGTGCCAGCAGCCCTCTAGCGCGGACGGGTGAGCAGTTCTTC. This encodes CASSPLARTGEQFF.

This chain links TRBV18 with TRBJ1-1; TRBD1 matches at 7 bases. V was pared by 5 bases and J by 5 bases, with 8 bases of the junction left unmatched. Germline CDR1 reads KGHSH; CDR2 reads LQKENI. The length of the CDR3 is 14 residues. The CDR3 reads CASSSSGRGTEAFF. The CDR3, as DNA: TGTGCCAGCTCATCCTCGGGCAGGGGGACTGAAGCTTTCTTT.

A few counts support this clone. V and J are TRBV27 and TRBJ2-2; D might be TRBD2 (6 bases). V gave up 2 bases and J gave up 7 bases, with 14 bases separating them. The CDR3 spans 15 residues. Germline CDR1 reads MNHEY; CDR2 reads SMNVEV (reference sequence). CDR3 region: CASSLRRGTNGELFF. Here the CDR3 DNA reads TGTGCCAGCAGTTTACGGCGGGGAACGAACGGGGAGCTGTTTTTT.

This clone has only a few counts. In DNA form, the CDR3 reads TGTGCCAGCAGCTCGCGGAGTTATGGCTACACCTTC. The encoded protein is CASSSRSYGYTF. The chain has TRBV5-8 and TRBJ1-2; D uncertain. The CDR3 runs 12 residues. Trimming removed 3 bases from V and 5 bases from J, with 8 bases in between. CDR1 is SGHTS, CDR2 YDEGEE, per germline.

This clone was counted a single time. The V call is TRBV9, the J call TRBJ1-4, with 8 bases that match TRBD1. There are 15 residues in the CDR3. Germline CDR1 reads SGDLS; CDR2 reads YYNGEE. V gave up 1 base and J gave up 2 bases; unmatched junction bases: 1. This CDR3 is CASSVRQGTNEKLFF. In DNA form, the CDR3 reads TGTGCCAGCAGCGTAAGACAGGGGACTAATGAAAAACTGTTTTTT.

This chain connects TRBV4-3 to TRBJ2-1, with 9 positions matching TRBD2. Germline V gene data show CDR1 as LGHNA and CDR2 as YSLEER. The CDR3 length is 19 residues. Germline trimming cut 2 bases from V and 3 bases from J; bases unmatched to any gene: 14. Written as DNA, the CDR3 is TGCGCCAGCAGCCAATACGGGACTAGCTTATTTAACGGCTACAATGAGCAGTTCTTC. This encodes CASSQYGTSLFNGYNEQFF.

The sample holds one count of this clone. CDR3 in amino acids: CASSSQGNGNTIYF. DNA for the CDR3: TGCGCCAGCAGCTCACAGGGTAATGGAAACACCATATATTTT. This rearrangement joins TRBV5-1 to TRBJ1-3, with D maybe TRBD1 (6 bases). The V end was cut by 3 bases, the J end by 3 bases, with 10 bases between. The CDR3 extends over 14 amino acids. CDR1 and CDR2 (germline): SGHRS, YFSETQ.

J is TRBJ1-2 and V is TRBV6-2 or TRBV6-3; maybe TRBD1 (6 bases). Germline CDR1 is MNHEY and CDR2 is SVGEGT. Trimming shortened V by 2 bases and J by 8 bases, and 18 bases separated the two germline ends. This CDR3 is built from 15 residues. Here the CDR3 DNA reads TGTGCCAGCAGTTACCTTCAGGTGGGGGCAGGCGGCTACACCTTC. It yields the protein CASSYLQVGAGGYTF.

V usage is TRBV7-2 and J usage is TRBJ2-3, with D tentatively TRBD2 (6 bases). This CDR3 region has 18 residues. Germline CDR1 and CDR2: SGHTA and FQGNSA. Trimming cost V 5 bases and J 4 bases, with 25 bases left between them. The CDR3: CASSLLAGSNLGADTQYF. CDR3 in DNA: TGTGCCAGCAGCCTCCTTGCCGGGAGTAATCTTGGGGCAGATACGCAGTATTTT.

The V call is TRBV5-1, the J call TRBJ1-4, with 8 nucleotides matching TRBD1. V lost 5 bases to trimming and J lost 6 bases; unmatched junction nucleotides: 6. Germline-derived CDR1 and CDR2 are SGHRS and YFSETQ. The CDR3 has 14 amino acids. The CDR3 nucleotides read TGCGCCAGCAGTTGGACAGGGCGTGATGAAAAACTGTTTTTT. Translation: CASSWTGRDEKLFF. Full variable domain (missing parts from reference TRBV5-1 and TRBJ1-4): KAGVTQTPRYLIKTRGQQVTLSCSPISGHRSVSWYQQTPGQGLQFLFEYFSETQRNKGNFPGRFSGRQFSNSRSEMNVSTLELGDSALYLCASSWTGRDEKLFFGSGTQLSVL.

The chain employs TRBV7-2 and TRBJ2-1; 11 bases line up with TRBD2. V gave up 4 bases and J gave up 6 bases; unmatched junction bases: 5. CDR1 is SGHTA, CDR2 FQGNSA, per germline. The CDR3 totals 15 residues. CDR3: CASSSLAGVSNEQFF. CDR3 in DNA: TGTGCCAGCAGCTCACTAGCGGGAGTTAGCAATGAGCAGTTCTTC.

The chain recombines TRBV2 with TRBJ2-1; TRBD1 is a possible D gene (5 bases). The CDR3 is 15 amino acids. V was trimmed by 2 bases and J by 4 bases, leaving 12 bases between them. Germline V gives CDR1 SNHLY, CDR2 FYNNEI. The CDR3 bases are TGTGCCAGCAGTGAACGTCAGGGCAGGTACAATGAGCAGTTCTTC. Translation gives CASSERQGRYNEQFF.

A single count supports this clone. The CDR3 DNA follows: TGTGCCAGCAGGGGGGCCACGGGGAATTCACCCCTCCACTTT. Encoded protein: CASRGATGNSPLHF. This chain joins TRBV7-2 and TRBJ1-6; a possible D gene is TRBD1 (6 bases). CDR1 and CDR2 (germline): SGHTA, FQGNSA. The CDR3 covers 14 residues. Trimming left V 6 bases short and J 7 bases short, with 13 bases between.

This clone was detected a few times. The chain carries TRBV19 and TRBJ2-7, with TRBD1 identical over 9 bases. The V gene end was trimmed by 9 bases and the J gene end by 3 bases; junction bases not matched to a gene: 9. Germline-derived CDR1 and CDR2 are LNHDA and SQIVND (reference sequence). The length of the CDR3 is 14 residues. The CDR3 nucleotides are TGTGCCAGCGGCCTCCGGGACAGGGACTACGAGCAGTACTTC. Its translation: CASGLRDRDYEQYF.

This clone was observed a few times. V gene TRBV6-1 combines with J gene TRBJ1-5; a weak D match, TRBD1 (5 bases). The germline V gene has CDR1 MNHNS and CDR2 SASEGT. There are 15 residues in the CDR3. Deletions cut 0 bases from V and 1 base from J, with 7 bases between. The CDR3 DNA is TGTGCCAGCAGTGAAGCGTACAGGAGCAATCAGCCCCAGCATTTT. Amino acid sequence: CASSEAYRSNQPQHF.

This clone was observed a handful of times. The chain employs TRBV19 and TRBJ1-1; 7 bases align to TRBD1. From germline, CDR1 is LNHDA and CDR2 SQIVND (reference sequence). The CDR3 consists of 17 residues. Trimming at V came to 6 bases and at J to 0 bases, leaving 13 bases not matched to a gene. CDR3 sequence: CASRGVGQARMNTEAFF. CDR3 DNA sequence: TGTGCCAGTAGGGGGGTTGGACAGGCCCGAATGAACACTGAAGCTTTCTTT.